This T cell receptor beta chain was sequenced for a study of blood T cell repertoires in COVID-19. For the study at large: The United States, Italy and Spain were the sources of the acute and convalescent COVID-19 samples.

The V gene's germline CDR1 is KGHSH and CDR2 LQKENI. The V gene lost 3 bases and the J gene lost 1 base, with 24 bases spanning the gap. There are 19 residues in the CDR3. Method: immunoSEQ multiplex PCR; TCRdb's copy keeps in-frame clones and lacks some. Here the sample spans 130,000 or so clones, more than 85% being singletons. Sequences were obtained from peripheral blood. The V and J genes are TRBV18 and TRBJ1-1; weak D call: TRBD1 (6 bases). The sequence was collected from a man aged 45 to 65 with active or convalescent COVID-19. This CDR3 is CASSPTWQGRQGRNTEAFF. The DNA for the CDR3 is TGTGCCAGCTCACCTACTTGGCAGGGGCGGCAGGGGAGGAACACTGAAGCTTTCTTT.